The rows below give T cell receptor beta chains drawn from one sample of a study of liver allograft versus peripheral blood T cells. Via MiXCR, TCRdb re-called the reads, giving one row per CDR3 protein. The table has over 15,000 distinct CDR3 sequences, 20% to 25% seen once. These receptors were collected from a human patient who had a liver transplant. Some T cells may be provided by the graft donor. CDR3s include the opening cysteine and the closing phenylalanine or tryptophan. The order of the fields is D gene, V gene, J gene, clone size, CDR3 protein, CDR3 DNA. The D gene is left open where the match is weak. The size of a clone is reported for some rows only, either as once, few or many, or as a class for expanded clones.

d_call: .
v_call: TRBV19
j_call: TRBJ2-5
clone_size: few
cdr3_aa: CASSVTDFQETQYF
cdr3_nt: TGTGCCAGTAGTGTCACAGATTTCCAAGAGACCCAGTACTTC

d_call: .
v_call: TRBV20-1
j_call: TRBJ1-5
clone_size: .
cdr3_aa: CSASSRFGNQPQHF
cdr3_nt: TGCAGTGCATCCAGTAGGTTCGGCAATCAGCCCCAGCATTTT

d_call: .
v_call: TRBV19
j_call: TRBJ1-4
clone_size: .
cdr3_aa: CASTTGGASREKLFF
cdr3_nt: TGTGCCAGTACTACGGGGGGGGCAAGTCGGGAAAAACTGTTTTTT

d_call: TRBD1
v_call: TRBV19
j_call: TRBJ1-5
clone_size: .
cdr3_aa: CASSRDRVGNQPQHF
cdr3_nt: TGTGCCAGTAGTCGCGACAGGGTAGGCAATCAGCCCCAGCATTTT

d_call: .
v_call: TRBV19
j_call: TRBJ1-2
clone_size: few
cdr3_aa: CASSTSQVPAYGYTF
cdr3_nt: TGTGCCAGTAGTACTTCACAGGTCCCGGCTTATGGCTACACCTTC

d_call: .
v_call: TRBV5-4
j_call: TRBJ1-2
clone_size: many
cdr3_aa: CASTARWGSTLNYGYTF
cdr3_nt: TGTGCCAGCACCGCCCGGTGGGGATCCACCCTTAACTATGGCTACACCTTC

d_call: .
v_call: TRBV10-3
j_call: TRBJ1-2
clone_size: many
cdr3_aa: CAISESSGRFGYGYTF
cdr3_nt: TGTGCCATCAGTGAGTCATCGGGGCGGTTCGGCTATGGCTACACCTTC

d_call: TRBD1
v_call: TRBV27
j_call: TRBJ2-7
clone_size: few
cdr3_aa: CASRWTGSFSAGEQYF
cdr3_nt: TGTGCCAGCAGGTGGACAGGCTCCTTTTCGGCGGGCGAGCAGTACTTC

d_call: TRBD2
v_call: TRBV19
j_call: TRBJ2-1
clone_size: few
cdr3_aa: CASSIIGSSGIRDNEQFF
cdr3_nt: TGTGCCAGTAGTATTATCGGGTCTAGCGGGATCAGGGACAATGAGCAGTTCTTC

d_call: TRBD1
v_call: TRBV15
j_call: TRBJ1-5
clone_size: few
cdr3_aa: CATSRAGQGTYQPQHF
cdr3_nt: TGTGCCACCAGCAGAGCAGGACAGGGAACTTATCAGCCCCAGCATTTT

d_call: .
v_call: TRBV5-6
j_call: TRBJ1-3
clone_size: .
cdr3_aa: CASSLGTGFSGNTIYF
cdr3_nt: TGTGCCAGCAGCTTGGGAACGGGCTTCTCTGGAAACACCATATATTTT

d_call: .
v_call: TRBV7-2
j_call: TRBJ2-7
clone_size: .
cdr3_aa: CASSDNREDYEQYF
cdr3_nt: TGTGCCAGCAGCGACAACAGGGAAGACTACGAGCAGTACTTC

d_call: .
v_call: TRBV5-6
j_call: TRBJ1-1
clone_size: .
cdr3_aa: CASSFPTPNTEAFF
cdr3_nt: TGTGCCAGCAGCTTCCCGACACCCAACACTGAAGCTTTCTTT

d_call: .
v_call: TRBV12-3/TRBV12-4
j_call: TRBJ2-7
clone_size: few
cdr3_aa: CASSFQASYEQYF
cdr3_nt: TGTGCCAGCAGTTTCCAGGCCTCCTACGAGCAGTACTTC

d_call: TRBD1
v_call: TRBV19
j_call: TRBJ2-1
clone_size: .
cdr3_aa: CVSNPTKRNRGRNEQFF
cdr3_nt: TGTGTCAGTAACCCCACTAAGAGGAACAGGGGCCGTAATGAGCAGTTCTTC

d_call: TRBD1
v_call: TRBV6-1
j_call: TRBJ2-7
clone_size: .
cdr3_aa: CASSPSGTGDYEQYF
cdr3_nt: TGTGCCAGCAGTCCCTCCGGGACAGGGGATTACGAGCAGTACTTC

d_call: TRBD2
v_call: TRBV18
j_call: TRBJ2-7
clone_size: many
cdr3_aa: CASSPALAGGHEQYF
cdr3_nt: TGTGCCAGCTCACCCGCCCTAGCGGGAGGGCACGAGCAGTACTTC

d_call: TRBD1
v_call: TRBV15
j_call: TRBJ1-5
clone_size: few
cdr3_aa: CATSRDGQGLNQPQHF
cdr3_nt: TGTGCCACCAGCAGAGATGGACAGGGGCTCAATCAGCCCCAGCATTTT

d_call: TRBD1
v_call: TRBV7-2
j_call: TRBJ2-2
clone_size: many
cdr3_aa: CASIYASGQVNTGELFF
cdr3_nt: TGTGCCAGCATCTACGCTTCGGGACAGGTGAACACCGGGGAGCTGTTTTTT

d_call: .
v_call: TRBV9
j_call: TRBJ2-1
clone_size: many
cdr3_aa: CASSVDGWSSYNEQFF
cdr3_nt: TGTGCCAGCAGCGTAGACGGTTGGAGCTCCTACAATGAGCAGTTCTTC

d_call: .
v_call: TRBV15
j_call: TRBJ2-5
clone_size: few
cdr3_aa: CATSRGGAGEETQYF
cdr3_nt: TGTGCCACCAGCAGAGGGGGGGCGGGGGAAGAGACCCAGTACTTC

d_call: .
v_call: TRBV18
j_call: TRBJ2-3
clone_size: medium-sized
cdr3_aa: CASSPSFSAKGTDTQYF
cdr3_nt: TGTGCCAGCTCACCAAGCTTCTCAGCCAAGGGCACAGATACGCAGTATTTT

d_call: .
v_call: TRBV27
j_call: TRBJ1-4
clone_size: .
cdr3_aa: CASSIRRGEKLFF
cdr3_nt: TGTGCCAGCAGTATCCGTAGAGGTGAAAAACTGTTTTTT

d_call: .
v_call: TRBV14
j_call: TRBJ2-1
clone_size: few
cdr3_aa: CASSPQTGRLYNEQFF
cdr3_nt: TGTGCCAGCAGCCCACAAACGGGACGGTTGTACAATGAGCAGTTCTTC

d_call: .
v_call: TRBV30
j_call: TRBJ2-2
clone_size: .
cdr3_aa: CAWSNLVHTGELFF
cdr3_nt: TGTGCCTGGAGCAACCTTGTGCACACCGGGGAGCTGTTTTTT

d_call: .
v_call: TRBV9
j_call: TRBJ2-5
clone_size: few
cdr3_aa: CASSVFEGQETQYF
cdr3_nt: TGTGCCAGCAGCGTATTTGAGGGCCAAGAGACCCAGTACTTC

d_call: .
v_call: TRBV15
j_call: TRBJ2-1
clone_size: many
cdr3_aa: CATSARRPYNEQFF
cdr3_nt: TGTGCCACCAGCGCCCGACGACCCTACAATGAGCAGTTCTTC

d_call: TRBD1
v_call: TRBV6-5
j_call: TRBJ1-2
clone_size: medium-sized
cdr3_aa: CASSYGLWTGDGYTF
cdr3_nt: TGTGCCAGCAGTTACGGTCTTTGGACAGGGGATGGCTACACCTTC

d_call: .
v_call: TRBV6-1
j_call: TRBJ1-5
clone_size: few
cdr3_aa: CASSEQGANQPQHF
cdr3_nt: TGTGCCAGCTCGGAACAAGGGGCTAATCAGCCCCAGCATTTT

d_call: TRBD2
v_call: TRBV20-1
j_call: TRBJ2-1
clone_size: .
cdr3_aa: CSASKGLADNEQFF
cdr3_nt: TGCAGTGCTAGTAAAGGACTAGCGGACAATGAGCAGTTCTTC

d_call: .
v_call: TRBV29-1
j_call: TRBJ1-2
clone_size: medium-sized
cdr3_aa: CSVDPVGRDLGYTF
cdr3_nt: TGCAGCGTTGACCCGGTCGGGCGGGACCTTGGCTACACCTTC

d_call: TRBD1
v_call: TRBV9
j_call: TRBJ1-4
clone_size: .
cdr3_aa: CASSGGQGLNEKLFF
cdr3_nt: TGTGCCAGCAGCGGAGGACAGGGCCTAAATGAAAAACTGTTTTTT

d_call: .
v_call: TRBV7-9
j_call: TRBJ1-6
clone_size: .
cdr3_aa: CASSRQNSPLHF
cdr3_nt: TGTGCCAGCAGCCGACAGAATTCACCCCTCCACTTT

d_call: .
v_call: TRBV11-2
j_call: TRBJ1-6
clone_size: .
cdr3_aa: CASSLERVSPLHF
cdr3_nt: TGTGCCAGCAGCTTAGAAAGGGTTTCACCCCTCCACTTT

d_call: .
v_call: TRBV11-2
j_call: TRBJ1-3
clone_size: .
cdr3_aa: CASSPPRGGRGGNTIYF
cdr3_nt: TGTGCCAGCAGCCCCCCCCGGGGGGGGCGAGGTGGAAACACCATATATTTT

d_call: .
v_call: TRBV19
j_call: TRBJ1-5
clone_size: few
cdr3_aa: CASSETANQPQHF
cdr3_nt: TGTGCCAGTAGTGAGACAGCTAATCAGCCCCAGCATTTT

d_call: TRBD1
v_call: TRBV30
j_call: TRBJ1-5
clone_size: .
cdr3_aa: CAWNPGTGGQPQHF
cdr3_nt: TGTGCCTGGAACCCCGGGACAGGAGGTCAGCCCCAGCATTTT

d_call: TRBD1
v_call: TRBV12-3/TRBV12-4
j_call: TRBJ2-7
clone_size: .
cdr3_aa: CASSTAGTGAVREQYF
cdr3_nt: TGTGCCAGCAGCACTGCCGGGACAGGGGCAGTAAGGGAGCAGTACTTC

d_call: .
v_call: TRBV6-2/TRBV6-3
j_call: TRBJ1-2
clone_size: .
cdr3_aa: CASWPYGTVYGYTF
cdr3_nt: TGTGCCAGCTGGCCGTACGGGACCGTCTATGGCTACACCTTC

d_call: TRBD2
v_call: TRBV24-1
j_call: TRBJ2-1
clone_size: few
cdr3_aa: CATSDPQTSGFYNEQFF
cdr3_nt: TGTGCCACCAGTGACCCACAGACTAGCGGGTTCTACAATGAGCAGTTCTTC

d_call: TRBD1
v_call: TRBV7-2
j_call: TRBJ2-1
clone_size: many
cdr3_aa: CASSLGGTGGFLEQFF
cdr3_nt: TGTGCCAGCAGCTTAGGGGGGACAGGGGGCTTCCTTGAGCAGTTCTTC

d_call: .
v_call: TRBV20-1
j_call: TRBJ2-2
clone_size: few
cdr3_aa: CSARDLVEGAGTGELFF
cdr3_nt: TGCAGTGCTAGAGATTTAGTGGAAGGAGCGGGCACCGGGGAGCTGTTTTTT

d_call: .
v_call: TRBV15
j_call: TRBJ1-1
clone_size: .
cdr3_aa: CATSRDLFTNTEAFF
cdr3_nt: TGTGCCACCAGCAGAGATCTATTCACGAACACTGAAGCTTTCTTT

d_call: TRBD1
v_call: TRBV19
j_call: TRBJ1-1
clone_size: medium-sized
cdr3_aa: CASSTGTGDQAFF
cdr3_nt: TGTGCCAGTAGTACCGGGACAGGGGACCAAGCTTTCTTT

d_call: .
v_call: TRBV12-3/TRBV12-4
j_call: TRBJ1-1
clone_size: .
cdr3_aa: CASSGVGAFF
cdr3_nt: TGTGCCAGCAGTGGCGTAGGAGCTTTCTTT

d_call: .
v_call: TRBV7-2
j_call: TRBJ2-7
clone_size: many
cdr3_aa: CASSLELLTYEQYF
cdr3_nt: TGTGCCAGCAGCTTAGAACTGCTGACCTACGAGCAGTACTTC

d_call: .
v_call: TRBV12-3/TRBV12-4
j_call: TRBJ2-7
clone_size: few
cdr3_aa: CASTLGINHEQYF
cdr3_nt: TGTGCCAGCACTCTGGGGATTAACCACGAGCAGTACTTC

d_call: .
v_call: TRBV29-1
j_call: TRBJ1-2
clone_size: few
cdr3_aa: CSVDGNNYGYTF
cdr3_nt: TGCAGCGTTGATGGAAACAACTATGGCTACACCTTC

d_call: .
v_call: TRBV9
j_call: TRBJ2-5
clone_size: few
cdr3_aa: CASGLGGGQETQYF
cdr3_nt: TGTGCCAGTGGGTTAGGGGGGGGCCAAGAGACCCAGTACTTC

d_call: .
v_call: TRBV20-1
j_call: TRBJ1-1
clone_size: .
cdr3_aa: CSASQGNTEAFF
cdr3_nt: TGCAGTGCGTCCCAGGGAAACACTGAAGCTTTCTTT

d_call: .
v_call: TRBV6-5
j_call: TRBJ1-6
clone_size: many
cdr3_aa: CASSGSYNSPLHF
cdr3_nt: TGTGCCAGCAGCGGTTCCTATAATTCACCCCTCCACTTT

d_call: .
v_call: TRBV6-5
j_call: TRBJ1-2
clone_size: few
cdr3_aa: CASSYQGGINYGYTF
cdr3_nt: TGTGCCAGCAGTTACCAAGGAGGGATTAACTATGGCTACACCTTC

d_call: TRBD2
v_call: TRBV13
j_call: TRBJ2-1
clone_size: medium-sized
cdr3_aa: CASSPPPGRAIYEQFF
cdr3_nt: TGTGCCAGCAGCCCTCCCCCCGGGAGGGCCATCTATGAGCAGTTCTTC

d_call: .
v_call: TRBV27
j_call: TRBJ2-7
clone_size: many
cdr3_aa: CASSLSPDPDHEQYF
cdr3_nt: TGTGCCAGCAGTTTATCGCCCGACCCGGACCACGAGCAGTACTTC

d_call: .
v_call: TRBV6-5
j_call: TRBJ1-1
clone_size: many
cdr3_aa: CASSYDRGRTEAFF
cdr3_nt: TGTGCCAGCAGTTACGATCGGGGGAGGACTGAAGCTTTCTTT